This is a list of T cell receptor beta chains from one sample in a study of T cell repertoires in ileal Crohn's disease. Assay: immunoSEQ multiplex PCR; the TCRdb copy retains only in-frame clones and omits some. The sample records some 10,000 clones, roughly 78% being singletons. The sequenced sample was ileal tissue. These TCRs come from an adult with Crohn's disease. CDR3s include the opening cysteine and the closing phenylalanine or tryptophan. Each record gives: clone size, V gene, J gene, D gene, CDR3 DNA, CDR3 protein. D genes are given only for firm matches. Size values are once, few and many counts, or a class for expanded clones, and some rows have none.

>few|TRBV6-5|TRBJ2-7|-
TGTGCCAGCAGCCCCAGGGTTTCGGTGTACGAGCAGTACTTC
CASSPRVSVYEQYF
>-|TRBV30|TRBJ1-2|-
TGTGCCTCGCGCCAACAGGGTAACTATGGCTACACCTTC
CASRQQGNYGYTF
>-|TRBV29-1|TRBJ2-3|-
TGCAGCGTTGAAGATCGTCGCCGGGTAAGCACAGATACGCAGTATTTT
CSVEDRRRVSTDTQYF
>-|TRBV9|TRBJ1-1|TRBD1
TGTGCCAGCAGCATATCCACAGGGGGAGGCACTGAAGCTTTCTTT
CASSISTGGGTEAFF
>few|TRBV7-2|TRBJ1-5|-
TGTGCCAGCAGCCCCCAGGGCGGGATGACTAATCAGCCCCAGCATTTT
CASSPQGGMTNQPQHF
>-|TRBV4-1|TRBJ2-3|-
TGCGCCAGCAATAAGCCAGAGGTAGGCGCAGATACGCAGTATTTT
CASNKPEVGADTQYF
>-|TRBV7-9|TRBJ1-1|-
TGTGCCAGCAGCCCCCAAGGACTTGTTGGGACTGAAGCTTTCTTT
CASSPQGLVGTEAFF
>-|TRBV6-1|TRBJ2-3|-
TGTGCCAGCAGTCCAACTCCCACCGGGGGTAATACGCAGTATTTT
CASSPTPTGGNTQYF
>-|TRBV9|TRBJ1-4|TRBD1
TGTGCCAGCAGCTACAGGACAGGCCGTGAAAAACTGTTTTTT
CASSYRTGREKLFF
>-|TRBV18|TRBJ2-7|-
TGTGCCAGCTCAGACTCAGCAGGGCTTGGCGAGCAGTACTTC
CASSDSAGLGEQYF
>-|TRBV18|TRBJ1-1|-
TGTGCCAGCTCACCATTCGAGGGTGACACTGAAGCTTTCTTT
CASSPFEGDTEAFF
>-|TRBV2|TRBJ2-1|-
TGTGCCAGCAGGTCGGCCTACAATGAGCAGTTCTTC
CASRSAYNEQFF
>-|TRBV10-1|TRBJ2-1|-
TGCGCCAGCAGTGGGAACACCCTAGTCTACAATGAGCAGTTCTTC
CASSGNTLVYNEQFF
>-|TRBV2|TRBJ2-2|-
TGTGCCAGTTATTCCGGGATTAACACCGGGGAGCTGTTTTTT
CASYSGINTGELFF
>-|TRBV19|TRBJ2-1|-
TGTGCCAGTAGTACTAGGGGGATGTCAGGGGTTGAGCAGTTCTTC
CASSTRGMSGVEQFF
>-|TRBV4-2|TRBJ2-2|-
TGTGCCAGCAGCCAAGTTCAGGGGCGGGGGACCGGGGAGCTGTTTTTT
CASSQVQGRGTGELFF
>-|TRBV7-9|TRBJ2-2|-
TGTGCCAGCAGCTTGTCGTGGGACACTAGGGTTAACGGGGAGCTGTTTTTT
CASSLSWDTRVNGELFF
>few|TRBV10-3|TRBJ1-1|TRBD1
TGTGCCATCGGGGGGACAGGGAAGAACACTGAAGCTTTCTTT
CAIGGTGKNTEAFF
>few|TRBV15|TRBJ1-5|TRBD1
TGTGCCACCAGCCCACTCCGGGACAGGGGGCGCGTTGGGAATCAGCCCCAGCATTTT
CATSPLRDRGRVGNQPQHF
>once|TRBV6-1|TRBJ1-2|TRBD1
TGTGCCAGCAGGGCGGGACAGGGGCTTCTCACCTTC
CASRAGQGLLTF
>-|TRBV7-8|TRBJ1-2|TRBD1
TGTGCCAGCAGCTTTCGGCGGGACAGGGTTTCTGATGGCTACACCTTC
CASSFRRDRVSDGYTF
>-|TRBV30|TRBJ2-3|TRBD2
TGTGCCTGGAGTGTAGGGACTAGCGGGGGGGGCACGCAGTATTTT
CAWSVGTSGGGTQYF
>-|TRBV4-1|TRBJ1-4|-
TGCGCCAGCAGCCCCGGACGTCAGGGTGAAAAACTGTTTTTT
CASSPGRQGEKLFF
>once|TRBV4-1|TRBJ1-1|-
TGCGCCACCAGTCGGGGGGATACTGAAGCTTTCTTT
CATSRGDTEAFF
>few|TRBV9|TRBJ2-2|TRBD2
TGTGCCAGCAGCGTATTTAGCGGGGCGGGCACCGGGGAGCTGTTTTTT
CASSVFSGAGTGELFF
>-|TRBV4-1|TRBJ2-7|-
TGCGCCAGCAGCCAATCCGGGTCCAACTCACCTTGGAACGAGCAGTACTTC
CASSQSGSNSPWNEQYF
>-|TRBV9|TRBJ2-7|-
TGTGCCAGCAGCGTAGCTCAGTTTTCCTACGAGCAGTACTTC
CASSVAQFSYEQYF
>-|TRBV5-1|TRBJ1-2|-
TGCGCCAGCAGCTGGAGCGGGGTCGCCTCCTATGGCTACACCTTC
CASSWSGVASYGYTF
>-|TRBV6-5|TRBJ2-2|TRBD2
TGTGCCAGCAGGGGGATAGCGGGGAACACCGGGGAGCTGTTTTTT
CASRGIAGNTGELFF
>-|TRBV18|TRBJ2-1|TRBD2
TGTGCCAGCTCACCACCCCTAGCGGGGAAGCAGAATGAGCAGTTCTTC
CASSPPLAGKQNEQFF
>once|TRBV7-8|TRBJ2-1|-
TGTGCCAGCAGCCCGGGAAGTGAGCAGTTCTTC
CASSPGSEQFF
>-|TRBV30|TRBJ1-6|-
TGTGCCTGGAGTGACCGACTTTCACCCCTCCACTTT
CAWSDRLSPLHF